This TCR beta chain was recovered during a study of T-cell reconstitution after alpha-beta-depleted transplantation in children (dated by TCRdb to the mid-2010s). Concerning the study at large: Using TCR repertoire profiling, the study followed T-cell immune reconstitution in a quantitative way in children after TCRalphabeta/CD19-depleted allogeneic hematopoietic cell transplantation. Paper-wide results and their limitations: Apparently early alphabetaT-cell count recovery about two months after transplant reportedly relied on only several hundred rapidly expanded clones derived from non-depleted graft cells. In some patients, the high TCRbeta diversity seen at day 60 was put down to recipient T cells and intrathymic progenitors that had survived conditioning. Over the following months the frequencies of hyperexpanded clones went down, and after one year T-cell counts and TCRbeta diversity were mostly credited to newly produced T cells.

Explained via the paper, the treatment or condition label denotes: allogeneic hematopoietic cell transplantation with graft depleted of TCRalphabeta T cells and CD19 B cells. The transplant recipients were children given TCRalphabeta/CD19-depleted allogeneic hematopoietic cell grafts. V is reduced by 2 bases and J by 4 bases, leaving a spacing of 12 bases between them. The CDR3, from cysteine to phenylalanine, totals 15 residues. CDR3 DNA is the only sequence kept; it has 45 bases, read in frame from the first base. Looking up the germline V gene (reference sequence) yields CDR1 MNHEY and CDR2 SMNVEV. Library preparation used PCR. Sequencing was carried out with an Illumina HiSeq 2500. TCR libraries were prepared with molecular barcoding, using unique molecular identifiers to normalize TCRbeta repertoire quantification. TCRdb trimmed the raw reads at Q25, called clones with MiXCR and kept productive beta chains. Each CDR3 protein gets just one entry, which takes the most common genes and DNA from the rows behind it. The sample table records 200,000 to 250,000 distinct CDR3 sequences; approximately 8% of these occur just once. The top ten hold less than 8% of the sample.

This clonotype showed up many times. Its antigen remains unidentified. No quality values exist for individual bases; no much larger clone is one base distant. Recombination joined TRBV27 with TRBJ1-3, with no confidently assigned D gene. Here the sequenced sample was PBMCs, mostly from graft donor cells, taken 180 days after TCRalphabeta/CD19-depleted stem cell transplant. This clonotype originated in a male patient younger than 18 who had a stem cell transplant for acute lymphoblastic leukemia, so the T cells may come from the graft donor. The sequenced DNA: TGTGCCAGCAGTTTAACCTCGTTGGGAGGAAACACCATATATTTT. This yields the protein CASSLTSLGGNTIYF.